This T cell receptor beta chain was observed in a study of chemoradiotherapy in HPV16-positive cancers. Study-level background: Candidate HPV-specific clones and shared TCR motifs came from two HPV16-positive patients.

Comment on this clone: As yet, its antigen is unknown.

Measured with immunoSEQ multiplex PCR; TCRdb has only the in-frame clones, and not every one. The sample lists about 33,000 clones; 86% were seen once. Findings of the study overall: Functional assays defining HPV-specific T cells used only a couple of HPV16-positive patients. During treatment, candidate HPV-specific clones and E7-related motifs expanded in tumor. Better recurrence-free survival went with HPV-responsive T-cell expansion in HPV16-positive patients.

The source is a human donor with HPV-associated anogenital cancer. Sequenced material: blood, taken from a patient who underwent chemoradiotherapy.

The CDR3 spells CASSSTQPGRVDVYEQYF. In nucleotides, the CDR3 is TGTGCCAGCAGCTCGACGCAGCCAGGACGGGTAGACGTCTACGAGCAGTACTTC. The V and J genes are TRBV13 and TRBJ2-7; no definite D call. This CDR3 is 18 amino acids long. Trimming cost V 4 bases and J 3 bases, with 25 bases left between them. The germline CDR1 and CDR2 sequences are PRHDT and FYEKMQ (reference sequence).